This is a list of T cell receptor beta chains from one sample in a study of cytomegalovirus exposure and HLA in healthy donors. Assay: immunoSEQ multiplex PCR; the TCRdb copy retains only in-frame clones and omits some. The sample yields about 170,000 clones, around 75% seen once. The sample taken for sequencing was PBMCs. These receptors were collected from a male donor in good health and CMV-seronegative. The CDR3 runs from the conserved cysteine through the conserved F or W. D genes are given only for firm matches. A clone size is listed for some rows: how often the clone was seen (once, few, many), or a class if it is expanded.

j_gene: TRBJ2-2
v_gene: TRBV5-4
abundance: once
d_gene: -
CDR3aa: CASSLAGGLTGELFF
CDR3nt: TGTGCCAGCAGCTTGGCCGGGGGTCTCACCGGGGAGCTGTTTTTT

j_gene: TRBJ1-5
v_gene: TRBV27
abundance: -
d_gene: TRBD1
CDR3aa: CASSQQGDQPQHF
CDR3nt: TGTGCCAGCAGTCAACAGGGGGATCAGCCCCAGCATTTT

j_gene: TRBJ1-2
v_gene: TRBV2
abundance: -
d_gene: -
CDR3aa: CASSGWRETNYGYTF
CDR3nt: TGTGCCAGCAGTGGTTGGAGAGAAACAAACTATGGCTACACCTTC

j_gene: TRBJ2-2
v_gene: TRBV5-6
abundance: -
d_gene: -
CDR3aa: CASSPGAGLAGELFF
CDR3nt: TGTGCCAGCAGCCCTGGGGCAGGGCTGGCCGGGGAGCTGTTTTTT

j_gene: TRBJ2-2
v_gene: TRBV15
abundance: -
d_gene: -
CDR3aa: CATSRDRQGITNTGELFF
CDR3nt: TGTGCCACCAGCAGAGATCGGCAGGGGATTACGAACACCGGGGAGCTGTTTTTT

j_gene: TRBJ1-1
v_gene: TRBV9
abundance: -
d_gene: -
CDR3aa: CASSVGPQDRVGTEAFF
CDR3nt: TGTGCCAGCAGCGTAGGTCCCCAAGATCGGGTAGGTACTGAAGCTTTCTTT

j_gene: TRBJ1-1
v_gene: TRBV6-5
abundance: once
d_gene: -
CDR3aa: CASTTTLAGATEAFF
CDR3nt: TGTGCCAGCACAACTACCCTTGCGGGGGCGACTGAAGCTTTCTTT

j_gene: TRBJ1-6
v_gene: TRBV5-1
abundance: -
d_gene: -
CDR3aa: CASSLSRDLSYNSPLHF
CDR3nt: TGCGCCAGCAGTCTGAGCCGGGATCTCTCCTATAATTCACCCCTCCACTTT

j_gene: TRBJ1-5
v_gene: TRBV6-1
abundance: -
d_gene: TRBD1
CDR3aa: CASSLTGFFGQPQHF
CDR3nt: TGTGCCAGCAGTTTGACAGGGTTTTTCGGTCAGCCCCAGCATTTT

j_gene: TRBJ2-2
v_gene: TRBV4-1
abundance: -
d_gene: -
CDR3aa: CASSQVTGSGELFF
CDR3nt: TGCGCCAGCAGCCAAGTGACGGGTAGCGGGGAGCTGTTTTTT

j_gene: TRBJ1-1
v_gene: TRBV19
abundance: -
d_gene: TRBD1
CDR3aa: CASSINGQGDTEAFF
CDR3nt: TGTGCCAGTAGTATCAATGGACAGGGGGACACTGAAGCTTTCTTT

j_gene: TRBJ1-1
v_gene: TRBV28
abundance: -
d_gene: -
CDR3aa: CASRSTGVNTEAFF
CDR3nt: TGTGCCAGCAGGTCTACAGGAGTGAACACTGAAGCTTTCTTT

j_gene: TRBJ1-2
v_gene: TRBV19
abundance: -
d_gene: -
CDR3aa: CASSTQTGNYGYTF
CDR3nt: TGTGCCAGTAGTACTCAGACGGGGAACTATGGCTACACCTTC

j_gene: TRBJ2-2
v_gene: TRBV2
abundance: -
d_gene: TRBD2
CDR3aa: CASGGERGTGELFF
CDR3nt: TGTGCCAGCGGGGGGGAAAGGGGCACCGGGGAGCTGTTTTTT

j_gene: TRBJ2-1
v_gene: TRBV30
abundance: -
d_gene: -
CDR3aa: CAWSRTEVNEQFF
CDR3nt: TGCGCCTGGAGCCGGACGGAGGTCAATGAGCAGTTCTTC

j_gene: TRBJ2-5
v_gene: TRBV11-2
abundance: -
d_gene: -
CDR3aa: CASSFRDSQETQYF
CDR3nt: TGTGCCAGCAGCTTCAGGGACTCGCAAGAGACCCAGTACTTC

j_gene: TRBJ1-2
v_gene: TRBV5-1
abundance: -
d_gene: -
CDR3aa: CASSAVHEVGYTF
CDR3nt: TGCGCCAGCAGCGCAGTGCATGAGGTGGGCTACACCTTC

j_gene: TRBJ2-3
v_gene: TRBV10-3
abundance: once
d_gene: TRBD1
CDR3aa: CAISKGTGGGTDTQYF
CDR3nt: TGTGCCATCAGTAAAGGGACAGGCGGAGGGACAGATACGCAGTATTTT

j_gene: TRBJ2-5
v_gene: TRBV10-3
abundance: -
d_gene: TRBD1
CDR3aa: CAISESGQGLATQYF
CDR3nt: TGTGCCATCAGTGAGTCTGGACAGGGGTTAGCGACCCAGTACTTC

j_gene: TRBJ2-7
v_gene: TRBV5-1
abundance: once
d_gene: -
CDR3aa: CASSPRRDSSSYEQYF
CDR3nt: TGCGCCAGCAGCCCAAGACGGGATTCGAGCTCCTACGAGCAGTACTTC

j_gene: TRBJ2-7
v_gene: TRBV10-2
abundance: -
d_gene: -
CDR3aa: CASTVQGNQREQYF
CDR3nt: TGCGCCAGCACCGTACAGGGAAATCAACGCGAGCAGTACTTC

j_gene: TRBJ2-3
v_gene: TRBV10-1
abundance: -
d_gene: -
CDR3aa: CASSEGQTPDTQYF
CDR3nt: TGCGCCAGCAGTGAGGGGCAGACCCCAGATACGCAGTATTTT

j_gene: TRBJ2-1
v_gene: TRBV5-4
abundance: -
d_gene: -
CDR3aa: CASSLSGTWNEQFF
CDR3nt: TGTGCCAGCAGCTTATCCGGGACTTGGAACGAGCAGTTCTTC

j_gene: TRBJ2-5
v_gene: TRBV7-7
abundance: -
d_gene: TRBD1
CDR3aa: CASSPPGQRPETQYF
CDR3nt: TGTGCTAGCAGCCCACCGGGACAGAGGCCAGAGACCCAGTACTTC

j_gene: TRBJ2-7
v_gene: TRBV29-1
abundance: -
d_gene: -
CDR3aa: CSVEDSYEQYF
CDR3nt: TGCAGCGTTGAAGACAGCTACGAGCAGTACTTC

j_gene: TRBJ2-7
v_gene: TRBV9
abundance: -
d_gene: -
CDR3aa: CASSPSPGDSYEQYF
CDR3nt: TGTGCCAGCAGCCCCAGCCCAGGGGACTCCTACGAGCAGTACTTC

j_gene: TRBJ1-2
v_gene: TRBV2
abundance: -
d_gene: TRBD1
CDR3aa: CASSQDRTIYGYTF
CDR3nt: TGTGCCAGCAGTCAGGACAGGACTATCTATGGCTACACCTTC

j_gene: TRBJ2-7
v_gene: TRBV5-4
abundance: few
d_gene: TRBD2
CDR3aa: CASSLLARGEQYF
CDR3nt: TGTGCCAGCAGCTTACTAGCGCGCGGGGAGCAGTACTTC

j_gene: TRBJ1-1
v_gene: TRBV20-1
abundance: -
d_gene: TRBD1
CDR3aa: CSADVQGWAFF
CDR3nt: TGCAGTGCGGATGTACAGGGGTGGGCTTTCTTT

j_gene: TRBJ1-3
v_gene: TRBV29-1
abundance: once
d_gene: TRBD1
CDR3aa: CSASGTGHSGNTIYF
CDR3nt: TGCAGCGCTTCCGGGACAGGGCACTCTGGAAACACCATATATTTT

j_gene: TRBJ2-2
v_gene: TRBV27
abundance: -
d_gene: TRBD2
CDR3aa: CASSSRLAGVGYTGELFF
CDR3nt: TGTGCCAGCAGTTCTCGACTAGCGGGGGTCGGTTACACCGGGGAGCTGTTTTTT

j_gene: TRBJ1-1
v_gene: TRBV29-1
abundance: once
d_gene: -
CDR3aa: CSAQRGGALPMNTEAFF
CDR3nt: TGCAGCGCCCAGAGGGGGGGGGCGCTTCCGATGAACACTGAAGCTTTCTTT

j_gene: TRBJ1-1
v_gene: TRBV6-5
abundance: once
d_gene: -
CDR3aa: CASSGQRKAFF
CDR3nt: TGTGCCAGCAGTGGACAGAGAAAGGCTTTCTTT

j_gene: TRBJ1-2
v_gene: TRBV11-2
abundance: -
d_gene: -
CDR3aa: CASSRRAGNYGYTF
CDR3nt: TGTGCCAGCAGCCGACGGGCGGGTAACTATGGCTACACCTTC

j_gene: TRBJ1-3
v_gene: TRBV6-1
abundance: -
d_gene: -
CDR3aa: CASSESGGEAGNTIYF
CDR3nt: TGTGCCAGCAGTGAATCGGGAGGGGAGGCAGGAAACACCATATATTTT

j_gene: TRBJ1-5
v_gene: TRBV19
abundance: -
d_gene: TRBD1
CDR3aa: CATGQGPGGPQHF
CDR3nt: TGTGCCACTGGACAGGGGCCGGGGGGGCCCCAGCATTTT

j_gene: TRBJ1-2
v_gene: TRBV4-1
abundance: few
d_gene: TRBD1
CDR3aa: CASRRQGAVYGYTF
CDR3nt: TGCGCCAGCAGAAGACAGGGGGCCGTCTATGGCTACACCTTC

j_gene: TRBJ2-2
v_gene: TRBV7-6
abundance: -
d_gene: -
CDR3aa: CASSLGQVSVGELFF
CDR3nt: TGTGCCAGCAGCTTAGGACAGGTCTCAGTCGGGGAGCTGTTTTTT

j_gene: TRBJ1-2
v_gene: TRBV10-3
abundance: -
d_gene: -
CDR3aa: CASRDLGGGYTF
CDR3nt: TGTGCCAGTCGGGACCTCGGAGGGGGCTACACCTTC

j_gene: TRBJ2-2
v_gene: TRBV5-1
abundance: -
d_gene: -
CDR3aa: CASSLAPLGELFF
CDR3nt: TGCGCCAGCAGCTTGGCCCCTCTCGGGGAGCTGTTTTTT

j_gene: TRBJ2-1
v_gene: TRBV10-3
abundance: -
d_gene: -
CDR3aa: CAISVRKEAGEQFF
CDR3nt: TGTGCCATCAGTGTTCGAAAGGAGGCGGGTGAGCAGTTCTTC

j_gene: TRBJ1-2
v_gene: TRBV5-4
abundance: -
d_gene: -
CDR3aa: CASSPHHFNYGYTF
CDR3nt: TGTGCCAGCAGCCCCCATCACTTTAACTATGGCTACACCTTC

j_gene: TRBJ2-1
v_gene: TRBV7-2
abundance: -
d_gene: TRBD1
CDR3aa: CASSFAGTGGHNEQFF
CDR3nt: TGTGCCAGCAGCTTCGCCGGGACAGGGGGCCACAATGAGCAGTTCTTC

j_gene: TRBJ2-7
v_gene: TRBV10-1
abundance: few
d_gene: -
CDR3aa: CASSESGGEQYF
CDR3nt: TGCGCCAGCAGTGAGTCAGGCGGCGAGCAGTACTTC